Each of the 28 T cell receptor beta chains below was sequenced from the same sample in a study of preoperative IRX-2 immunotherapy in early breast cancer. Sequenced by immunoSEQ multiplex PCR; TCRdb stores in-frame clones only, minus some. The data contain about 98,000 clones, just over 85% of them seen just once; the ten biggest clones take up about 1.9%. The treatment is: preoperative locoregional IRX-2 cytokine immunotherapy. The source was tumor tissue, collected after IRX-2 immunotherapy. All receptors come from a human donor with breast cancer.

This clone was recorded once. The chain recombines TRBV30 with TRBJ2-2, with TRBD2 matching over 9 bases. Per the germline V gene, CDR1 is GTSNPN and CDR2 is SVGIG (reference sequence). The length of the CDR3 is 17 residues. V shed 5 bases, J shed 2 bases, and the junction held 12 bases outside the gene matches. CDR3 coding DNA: TGTGCCTGGTCTAGGTGGCTAGCGGGACCTAACACCGGGGAGCTGTTTTTT. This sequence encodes CAWSRWLAGPNTGELFF.

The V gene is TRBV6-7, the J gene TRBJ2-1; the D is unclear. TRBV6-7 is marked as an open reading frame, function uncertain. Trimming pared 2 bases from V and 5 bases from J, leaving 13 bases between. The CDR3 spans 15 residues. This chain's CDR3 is CASSYIGQSHNEQFF. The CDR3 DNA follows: TGTGCCAGCAGTTACATTGGCCAGTCACACAATGAGCAGTTCTTC.

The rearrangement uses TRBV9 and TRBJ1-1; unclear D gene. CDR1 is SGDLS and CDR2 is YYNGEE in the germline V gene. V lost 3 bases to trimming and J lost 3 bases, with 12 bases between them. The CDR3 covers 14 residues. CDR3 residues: CASSGLALDTEAFF. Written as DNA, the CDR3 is TGTGCCAGCAGCGGACTCGCCCTCGACACTGAAGCTTTCTTT.

This CDR3 is CASSYLISYNEQFF. The CDR3 DNA reads TGTGCCAGCAGTTACCTCATATCCTACAATGAGCAGTTCTTC. V gene TRBV6-8 combines with J gene TRBJ2-1; no clear D. V dropped 2 bases and J dropped 1 base, with 6 bases sitting between them. Germline V gene sequence: CDR1 MNHGY, CDR2 SAAAGT. The CDR3 extends over 14 amino acids.

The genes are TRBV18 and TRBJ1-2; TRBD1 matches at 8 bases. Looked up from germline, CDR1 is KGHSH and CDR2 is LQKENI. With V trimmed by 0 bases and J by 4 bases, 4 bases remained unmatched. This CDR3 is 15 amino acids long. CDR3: CASSPPGQGAYGYTF. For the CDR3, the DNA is TGTGCCAGCTCACCACCGGGGCAGGGGGCCTATGGCTACACCTTC.

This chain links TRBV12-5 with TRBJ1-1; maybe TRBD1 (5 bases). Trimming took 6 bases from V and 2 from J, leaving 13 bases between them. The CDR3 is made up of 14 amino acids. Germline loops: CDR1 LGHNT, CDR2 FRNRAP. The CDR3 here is CASGKSGINTEAFF. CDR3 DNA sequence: TGTGCTAGTGGCAAATCAGGGATTAACACTGAAGCTTTCTTT.

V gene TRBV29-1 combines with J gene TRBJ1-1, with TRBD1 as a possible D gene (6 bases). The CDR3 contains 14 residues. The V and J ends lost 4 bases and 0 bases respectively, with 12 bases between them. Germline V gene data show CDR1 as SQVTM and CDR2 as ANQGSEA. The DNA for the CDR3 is TGCAGCGTTGGGACAGCGCCTGTGAACACTGAAGCTTTCTTT. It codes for CSVGTAPVNTEAFF.

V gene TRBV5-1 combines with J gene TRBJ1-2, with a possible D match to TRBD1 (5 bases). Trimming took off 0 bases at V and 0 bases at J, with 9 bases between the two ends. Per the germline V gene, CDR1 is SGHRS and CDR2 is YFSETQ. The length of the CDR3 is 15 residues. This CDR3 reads CASSLGWGPNYGYTF. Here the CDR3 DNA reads TGCGCCAGCAGCTTGGGTTGGGGCCCTAACTATGGCTACACCTTC.

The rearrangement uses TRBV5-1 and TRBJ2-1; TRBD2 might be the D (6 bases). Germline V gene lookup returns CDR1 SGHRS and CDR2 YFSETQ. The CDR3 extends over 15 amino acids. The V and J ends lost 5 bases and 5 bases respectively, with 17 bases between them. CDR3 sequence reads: CASSLLEGQNNEQFF. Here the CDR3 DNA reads TGCGCCAGCAGTTTGCTGGAGGGGCAGAACAATGAGCAGTTCTTC.

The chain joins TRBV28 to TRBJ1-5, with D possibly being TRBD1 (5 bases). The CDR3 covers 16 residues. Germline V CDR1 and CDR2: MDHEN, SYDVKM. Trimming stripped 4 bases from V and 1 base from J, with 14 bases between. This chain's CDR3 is CASSSFVGESNQPQHF. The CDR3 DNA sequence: TGTGCCAGCAGTTCCTTCGTAGGGGAGAGCAATCAGCCCCAGCATTTT.

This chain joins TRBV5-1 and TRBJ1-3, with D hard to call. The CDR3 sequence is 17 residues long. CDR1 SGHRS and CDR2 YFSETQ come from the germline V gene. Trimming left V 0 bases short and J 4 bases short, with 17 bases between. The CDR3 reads CASSLAGLQSLGNTIYF. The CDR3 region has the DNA TGCGCCAGCAGCTTGGCCGGCCTCCAGTCATTAGGAAACACCATATATTTT.

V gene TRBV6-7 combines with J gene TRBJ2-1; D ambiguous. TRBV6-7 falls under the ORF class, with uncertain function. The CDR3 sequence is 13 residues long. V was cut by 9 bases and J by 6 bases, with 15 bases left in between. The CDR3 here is CASARGSGNEQFF. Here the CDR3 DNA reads TGTGCCAGTGCACGAGGCTCGGGCAATGAGCAGTTCTTC.

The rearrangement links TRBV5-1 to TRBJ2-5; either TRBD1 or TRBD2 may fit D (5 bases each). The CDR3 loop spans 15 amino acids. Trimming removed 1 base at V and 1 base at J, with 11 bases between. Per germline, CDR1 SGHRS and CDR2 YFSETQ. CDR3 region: CASSLLLGTQETQYF. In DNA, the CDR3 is TGCGCCAGCAGCTTGTTACTGGGGACCCAAGAGACCCAGTACTTC.

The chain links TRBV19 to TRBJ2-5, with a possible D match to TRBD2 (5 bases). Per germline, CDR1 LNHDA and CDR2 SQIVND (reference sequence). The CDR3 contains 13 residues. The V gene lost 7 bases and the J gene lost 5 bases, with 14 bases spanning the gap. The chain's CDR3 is CASTSPPGETQYF. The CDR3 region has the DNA TGTGCCAGTACTAGCCCACCCGGGGAGACCCAGTACTTC.

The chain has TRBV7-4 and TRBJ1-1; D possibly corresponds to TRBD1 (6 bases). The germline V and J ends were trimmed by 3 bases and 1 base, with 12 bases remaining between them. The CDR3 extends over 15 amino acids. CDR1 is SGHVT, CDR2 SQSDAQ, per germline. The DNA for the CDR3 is TGTGCCAGCAGCTTGGGGGGCGAAAGGAACACTGAAGCTTTCTTT. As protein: CASSLGGERNTEAFF.

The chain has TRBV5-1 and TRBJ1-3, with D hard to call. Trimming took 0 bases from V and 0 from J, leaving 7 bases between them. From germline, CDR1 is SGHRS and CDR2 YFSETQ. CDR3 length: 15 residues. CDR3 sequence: CASSLDSLSGNTIYF. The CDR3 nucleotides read TGCGCCAGCAGCTTGGACAGCCTCTCTGGAAACACCATATATTTT.

This chain's CDR3 is CASSQITGSGYTF. The DNA of the CDR3 is TGTGCCAGCAGTCAAATAACAGGGAGTGGCTACACCTTC. The gene calls are TRBV28 and TRBJ1-2; a weak D match, TRBD1 (6 bases). The V and J ends lost 5 bases and 7 bases respectively, with 14 bases between them. The CDR3 runs to 13 residues. From germline, CDR1 is MDHEN and CDR2 SYDVKM.

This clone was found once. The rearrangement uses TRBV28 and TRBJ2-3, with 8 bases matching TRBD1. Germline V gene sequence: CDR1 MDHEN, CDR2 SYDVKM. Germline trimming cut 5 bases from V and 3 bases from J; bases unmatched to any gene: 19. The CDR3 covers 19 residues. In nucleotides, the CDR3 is TGTGCCAGCAGTCCTATTGCATACGGACAGGGCGAGGAAACAGATACGCAGTATTTT. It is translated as CASSPIAYGQGEETDTQYF.

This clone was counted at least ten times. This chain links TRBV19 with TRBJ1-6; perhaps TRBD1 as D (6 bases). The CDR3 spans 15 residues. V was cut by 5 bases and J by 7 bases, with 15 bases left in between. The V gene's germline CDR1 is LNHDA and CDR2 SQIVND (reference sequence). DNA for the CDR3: TGTGCCAGTAGTCCGGAACAGGGTTCCAATTCACCCCTCCACTTT. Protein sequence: CASSPEQGSNSPLHF. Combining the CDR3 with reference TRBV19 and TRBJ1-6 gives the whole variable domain DGGITQSPKYLFRKEGQNVTLSCEQNLNHDAMYWYRQDPGQGLRLIYYSQIVNDFQKGDIAEGYSVSREKKESFPLTVTSAQKNPTAFYLCASSPEQGSNSPLHFGNGTRLTVT.

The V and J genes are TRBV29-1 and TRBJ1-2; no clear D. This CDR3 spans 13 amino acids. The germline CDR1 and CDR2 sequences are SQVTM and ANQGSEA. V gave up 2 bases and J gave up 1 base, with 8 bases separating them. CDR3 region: CSVETHLNYGYTF. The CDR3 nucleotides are TGCAGCGTTGAAACACATCTTAACTATGGCTACACCTTC.

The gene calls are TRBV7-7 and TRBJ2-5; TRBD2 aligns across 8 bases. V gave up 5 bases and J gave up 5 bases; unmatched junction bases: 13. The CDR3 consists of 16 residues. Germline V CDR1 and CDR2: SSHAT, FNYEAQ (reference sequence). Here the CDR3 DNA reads TGTGCCAGCAGCCTCACGGGAGGGGGAAAAGGGGAGACCCAGTACTTC. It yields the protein CASSLTGGGKGETQYF.

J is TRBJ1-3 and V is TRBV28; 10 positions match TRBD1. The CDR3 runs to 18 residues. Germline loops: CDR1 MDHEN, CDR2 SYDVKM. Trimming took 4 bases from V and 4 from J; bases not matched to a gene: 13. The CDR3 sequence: CASSSVSRDRGSGNTIYF. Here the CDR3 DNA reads TGTGCCAGCAGTTCCGTGTCTCGGGACAGGGGATCAGGAAACACCATATATTTT.

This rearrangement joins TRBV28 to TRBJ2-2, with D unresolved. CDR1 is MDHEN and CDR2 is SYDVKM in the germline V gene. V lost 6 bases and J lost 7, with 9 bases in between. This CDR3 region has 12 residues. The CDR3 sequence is CASRILVGELFF. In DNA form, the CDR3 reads TGTGCCAGCAGAATATTGGTCGGGGAGCTGTTTTTT.

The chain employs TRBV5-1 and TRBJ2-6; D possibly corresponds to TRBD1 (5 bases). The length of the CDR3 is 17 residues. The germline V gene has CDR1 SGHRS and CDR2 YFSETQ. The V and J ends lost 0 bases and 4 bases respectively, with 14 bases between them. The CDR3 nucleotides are TGCGCCAGCAGCTTGGGGGCAGGGTTAACCGGGGCCAACGTCCTGACTTTC. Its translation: CASSLGAGLTGANVLTF. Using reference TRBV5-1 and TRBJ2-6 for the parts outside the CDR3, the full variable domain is KAGVTQTPRYLIKTRGQQVTLSCSPISGHRSVSWYQQTPGQGLQFLFEYFSETQRNKGNFPGRFSGRQFSNSRSEMNVSTLELGDSALYLCASSLGAGLTGANVLTFGAGSRLTVL.

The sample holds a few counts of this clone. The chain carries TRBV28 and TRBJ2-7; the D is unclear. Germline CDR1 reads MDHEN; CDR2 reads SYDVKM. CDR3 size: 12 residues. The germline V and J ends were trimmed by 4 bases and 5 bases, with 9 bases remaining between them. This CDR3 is CASSSAQDEQYF. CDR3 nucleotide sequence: TGTGCCAGCAGTTCCGCCCAGGACGAGCAGTACTTC.

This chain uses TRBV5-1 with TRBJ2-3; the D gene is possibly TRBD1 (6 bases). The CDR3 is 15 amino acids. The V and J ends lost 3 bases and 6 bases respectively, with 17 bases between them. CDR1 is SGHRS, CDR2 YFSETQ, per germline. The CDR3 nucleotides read TGCGCCAGCAGCTCTACAGGGATGGTCCTGGATACGCAGTATTTT. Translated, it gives CASSSTGMVLDTQYF.

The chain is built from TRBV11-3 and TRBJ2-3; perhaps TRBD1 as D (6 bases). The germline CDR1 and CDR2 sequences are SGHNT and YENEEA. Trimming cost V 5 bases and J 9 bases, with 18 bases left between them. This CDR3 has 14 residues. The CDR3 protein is CASSHSSLRGTQYF. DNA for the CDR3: TGTGCCAGCAGCCACAGCAGTCTCAGGGGAACGCAGTATTTT.

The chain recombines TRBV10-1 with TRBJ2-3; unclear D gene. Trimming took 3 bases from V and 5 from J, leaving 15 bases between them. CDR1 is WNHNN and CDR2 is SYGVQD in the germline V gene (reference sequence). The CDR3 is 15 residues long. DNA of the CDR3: TGCGCCAGCAGTGACGGCAGGCCTCCAGAAGATACGCAGTATTTT. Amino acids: CASSDGRPPEDTQYF.